The text below deals with one TCR beta chain. Its antigen remains unidentified. With 60 Vbeta and 13 Jbeta primers, the PCR was carried out. Assay used: immunoSEQ multiplex PCR; TCRdb lists only in-frame clones, some missing. Of under 150,000 clones in the sample, about 80% were seen once. Trimming took off 7 bases at V and 0 bases at J, with 12 bases between the two ends. In germline, CDR1 is LNHDA, CDR2 SQIVND (reference sequence). The CDR3 covers 14 residues. The sample originates from a study of cytomegalovirus exposure and HLA in healthy donors. General study points: Analyses of presence/absence relied on an assumption of roughly uniform sequencing depth across donors.

The genes are TRBV19 and TRBJ1-1; a weak D match, TRBD1 (6 bases). Source material: PBMCs. This receptor was obtained from a human donor in good health. CDR3 bases: TGTGCCAGTAACTTCAGGGGCCTGAACACTGAAGCTTTCTTT. It yields the protein CASNFRGLNTEAFF.